A selection of T cell receptor beta chains follows, all from one sample in a study of cytomegalovirus exposure and HLA in healthy donors. Some clones are missing from TCRdb's copy, which holds only in-frame ones; the method was immunoSEQ multiplex PCR. The sample records roughly 130,000 clones, roughly 80% being singletons. Sequencing used PBMCs. These receptors were collected from a young man in good health and CMV-seronegative. CDR3s include the opening cysteine and the closing phenylalanine or tryptophan. D genes are given only for firm matches. For some rows the clone size is stated as once, few or many, or as a class when expanded; others skip it.

j_call	clone_size	v_call	d_call	cdr3_nt	cdr3_aa
TRBJ1-1	-	TRBV18	TRBD1	TGTGCCAGCTCACGACTCGGACAGGTCGAAGCTTTCTTT	CASSRLGQVEAFF
TRBJ2-7	-	TRBV4-2	-	TGTGCCAGCAGCCAAGTGGCAGTAAGCTCCTACGAGCAGTACTTC	CASSQVAVSSYEQYF
TRBJ1-1	-	TRBV2	TRBD1	TGTGCCAGCCCTGAACGACAGGGGGTGCGGTACACTGAAGCTTTCTTT	CASPERQGVRYTEAFF
TRBJ1-2	-	TRBV9	-	TGTGCCAGCAGCGTAGATGGGACTGCGTATGGCTACACCTTC	CASSVDGTAYGYTF
TRBJ1-1	-	TRBV19	-	TGTGCCAGTAGTGCGCGGGGGAGGGTCCCAAGCACTGAAGCTTTCTTT	CASSARGRVPSTEAFF
TRBJ2-3	-	TRBV12-2	-	TGTGCAAGTCGCCCCGTAAATACGCAGTATTTT	CASRPVNTQYF
TRBJ1-6	-	TRBV5-1	-	TGCGCCAGCACCTTGGACAGCTATAATTCACCCCTCCACTTT	CASTLDSYNSPLHF
TRBJ2-7	-	TRBV7-2	-	TGTGCCAGCAGCTTAGGGCTAGGAGGGTCCTACGAGCAGTACTTC	CASSLGLGGSYEQYF
TRBJ1-1	once	TRBV10-3	-	TGTGCCATCAGCCCCAGGGTAGGCGCTGAAGCTTTCTTT	CAISPRVGAEAFF
TRBJ2-3	-	TRBV10-3	-	TGTGCCATCAGCCTTTCAGATACGCAGTATTTT	CAISLSDTQYF
TRBJ1-2	-	TRBV6-6	-	TGTGCCAGCAGTTACTCGACAGGAGATAACTATGGCTACACCTTC	CASSYSTGDNYGYTF
TRBJ1-5	once	TRBV4-1	-	TGCGCCAGCAGCCGGGCGCTGGAAAGTCAGCCCCAGCATTTT	CASSRALESQPQHF